The sequence of this TCR beta chain was determined in a study of regulatory T cells in long-lasting Graves disease. Study results and limitations: Persistent patients shared more public clonotypes (about 2,700) than newly diagnosed patients (around 1,000). Persistent Graves' patients showed reduced TCR diversity versus newly diagnosed patients.

The time point denotes: persistent/refractory GD, antithyroid drugs over 5 years with positive TRAb. Isolated PBMC RNA provided the starting material for the TCR library. The EDTA tubes were filled with about 9 milliliters of drawn peripheral blood. V was pared by 6 bases and J by 2 bases, with 3 bases of the junction left unmatched. The CDR3 is made up of 14 amino acids. CDR1 is MNHNS, CDR2 SASEGT, per germline. iRepertoire HTBI primers and Arm-PCR of CDR3 regions built TCR beta libraries. Each CDR3 protein is one row after TCRdb ran MiXCR on the multiplex PCR reads. The profile shows fewer than 400,000 distinct CDR3 sequences, around a fifth of them singletons. This clonotype came up a few times. What it binds is not known.

This receptor was taken from a female donor with Graves disease. This chain links TRBV6-1 with TRBJ1-5; 8 bases match TRBD1. The sequencing here drew on peripheral blood mononuclear cells (PBMCs), taken when the disease was refractory, from a patient treated with antithyroid drugs. The CDR3 reads CASRATGGNQPQHF. The CDR3 region has the DNA TGTGCCAGCAGGGCGACAGGGGGCAATCAGCCCCAGCATTTT.